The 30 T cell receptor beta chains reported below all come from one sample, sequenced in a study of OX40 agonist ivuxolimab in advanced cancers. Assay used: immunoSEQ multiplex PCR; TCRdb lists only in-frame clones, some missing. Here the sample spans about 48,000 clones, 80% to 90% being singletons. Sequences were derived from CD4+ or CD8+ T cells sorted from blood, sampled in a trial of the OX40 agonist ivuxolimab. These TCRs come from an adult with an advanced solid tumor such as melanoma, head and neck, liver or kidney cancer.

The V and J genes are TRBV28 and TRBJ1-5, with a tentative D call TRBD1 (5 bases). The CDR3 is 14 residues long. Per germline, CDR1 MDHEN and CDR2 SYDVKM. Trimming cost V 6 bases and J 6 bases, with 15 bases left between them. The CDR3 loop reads CASRAYRGVQPQHF. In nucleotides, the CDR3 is TGTGCCAGCAGGGCTTACCGGGGGGTTCAGCCCCAGCATTTT.

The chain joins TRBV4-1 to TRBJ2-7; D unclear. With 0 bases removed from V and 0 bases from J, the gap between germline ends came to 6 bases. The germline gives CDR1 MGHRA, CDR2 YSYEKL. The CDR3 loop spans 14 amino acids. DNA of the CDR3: TGCGCCAGCAGCCAAGATCCCGGCTCCTACGAGCAGTACTTC. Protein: CASSQDPGSYEQYF.

The CDR3 sequence: CASSLDWSSGNTIYF. CDR3 in DNA: TGTGCCAGCAGCTTAGACTGGAGCTCTGGAAACACCATATATTTT. This sequence joins TRBV11-2 and TRBJ1-3; D unresolved. Germline V lookup: CDR1 SGHAT, CDR2 FQNNGV. V dropped 0 bases and J dropped 0 bases, with 6 bases sitting between them. CDR3 length: 15 residues. The full variable domain, its missing parts supplied by reference TRBV11-2 and TRBJ1-3, is EAGVAQSPRYKIIEKRQSVAFWCNPISGHATLYWYQQILGQGPKLLIQFQNNGVVDDSQLPKDRFSAERLKGVDSTLKIQPAKLEDSAVYLCASSLDWSSGNTIYFGEGSWLTVV.

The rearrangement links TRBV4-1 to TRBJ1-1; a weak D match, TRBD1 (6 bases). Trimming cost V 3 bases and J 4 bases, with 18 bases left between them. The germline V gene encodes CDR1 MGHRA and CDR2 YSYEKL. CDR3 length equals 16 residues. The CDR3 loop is CASSHPRTDPRTEAFF. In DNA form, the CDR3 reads TGCGCCAGCAGCCACCCTCGGACAGATCCACGCACTGAAGCTTTCTTT.

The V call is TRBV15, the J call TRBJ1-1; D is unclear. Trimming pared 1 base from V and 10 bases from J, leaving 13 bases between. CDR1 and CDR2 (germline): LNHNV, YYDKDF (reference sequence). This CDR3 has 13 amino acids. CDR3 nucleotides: TGTGCCACCAGCAGAGTTCAGGTCTCTGTAGCTTTCTTT. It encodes CATSRVQVSVAFF.

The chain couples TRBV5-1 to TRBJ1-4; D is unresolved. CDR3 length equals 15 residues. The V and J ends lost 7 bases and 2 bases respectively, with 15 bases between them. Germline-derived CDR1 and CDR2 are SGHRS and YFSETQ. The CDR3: CASGISGGTNEKLFF. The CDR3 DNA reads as TGCGCCAGCGGAATTTCGGGTGGTACTAATGAAAAACTGTTTTTT.

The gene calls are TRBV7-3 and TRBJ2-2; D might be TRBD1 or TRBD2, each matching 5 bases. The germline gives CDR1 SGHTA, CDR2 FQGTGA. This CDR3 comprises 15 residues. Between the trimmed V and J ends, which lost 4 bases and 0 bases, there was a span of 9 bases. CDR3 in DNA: TGTGCCAGCAGCTCCGGGACCACGAACACCGGGGAGCTGTTTTTT. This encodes CASSSGTTNTGELFF.

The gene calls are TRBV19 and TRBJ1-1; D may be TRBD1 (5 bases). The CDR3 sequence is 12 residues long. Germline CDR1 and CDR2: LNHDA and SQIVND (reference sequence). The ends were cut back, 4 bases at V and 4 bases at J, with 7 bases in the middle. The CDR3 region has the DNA TGTGCCAGTAGTAGGGGGGGCACTGAAGCTTTCTTT. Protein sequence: CASSRGGTEAFF.

DNA of the CDR3: TGTGCCAGCAGCTTAGATTTTGGGCAAGAGACCCAGTACTTC. Amino acids: CASSLDFGQETQYF. The chain recombines TRBV7-7 with TRBJ2-5, with D unresolved. V lost 1 base, J lost 2 bases, and 8 bases lay in between. Looked up from germline, CDR1 is SSHAT and CDR2 is FNYEAQ (reference sequence). There are 14 residues in the CDR3.

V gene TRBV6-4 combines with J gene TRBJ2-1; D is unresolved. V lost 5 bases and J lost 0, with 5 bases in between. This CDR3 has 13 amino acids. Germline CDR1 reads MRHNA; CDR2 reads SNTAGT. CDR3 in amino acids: CASSPDSYNEQFF. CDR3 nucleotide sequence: TGTGCCAGCAGTCCCGACTCCTACAATGAGCAGTTCTTC.

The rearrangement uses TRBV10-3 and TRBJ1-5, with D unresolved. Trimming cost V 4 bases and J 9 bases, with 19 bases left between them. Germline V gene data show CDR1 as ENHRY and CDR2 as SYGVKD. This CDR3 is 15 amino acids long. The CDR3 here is CAISGMDAAGWPQHF. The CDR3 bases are TGTGCCATCAGTGGGATGGACGCCGCCGGTTGGCCCCAGCATTTT.

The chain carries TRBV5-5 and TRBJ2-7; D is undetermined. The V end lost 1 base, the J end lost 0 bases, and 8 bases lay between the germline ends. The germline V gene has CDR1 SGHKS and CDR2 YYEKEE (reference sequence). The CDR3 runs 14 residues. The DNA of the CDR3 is TGTGCCAGCAGCTTGAGTCAGGCCTCCTACGAGCAGTACTTC. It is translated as CASSLSQASYEQYF.

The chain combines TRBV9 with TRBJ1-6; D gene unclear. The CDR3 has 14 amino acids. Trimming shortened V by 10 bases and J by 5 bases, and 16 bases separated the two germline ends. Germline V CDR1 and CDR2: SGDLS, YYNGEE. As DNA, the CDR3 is TGTGCCTCCGGCCCGGGATTTGATAATTCACCCCTCCACTTT. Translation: CASGPGFDNSPLHF.

Here the CDR3 reads CASTTGLSVADTQYF. In nucleotides, the CDR3 is TGTGCCAGCACCACGGGCCTCTCGGTGGCAGATACGCAGTATTTT. V is TRBV7-9 and J is TRBJ2-3; D ambiguous. Trimming took 7 bases from V and 4 from J, leaving 18 bases between them. CDR1 is SEHNR and CDR2 is FQNEAQ in the germline V gene (reference sequence). There are 15 residues in the CDR3. Using reference TRBV7-9 and TRBJ2-3 for the parts outside the CDR3, the full variable domain is DTGVSQNPRHKITKRGQNVTFRCDPISEHNRLYWYRQTLGQGPEFLTYFQNEAQLEKSRLLSDRFSAERPKGSFSTLEIQRTEQGDSAMYLCASTTGLSVADTQYFGPGTRLTVL.

The CDR3 DNA reads TGTGCCTGGAGTGTGGCGGGGGGCTCGGATACGCAGTATTTT. Amino acid sequence: CAWSVAGGSDTQYF. The V gene is TRBV30, the J gene TRBJ2-3, with 8 bases that match TRBD2. Unmatched junction bases numbered 5, after V lost 0 bases and J lost 6 bases. The CDR3 is made up of 14 amino acids. The V gene's germline CDR1 is GTSNPN and CDR2 SVGIG (reference sequence).

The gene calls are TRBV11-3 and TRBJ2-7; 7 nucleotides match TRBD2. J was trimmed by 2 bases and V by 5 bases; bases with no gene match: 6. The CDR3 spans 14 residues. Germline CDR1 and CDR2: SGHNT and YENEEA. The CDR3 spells CASSLRTRPYEQYF. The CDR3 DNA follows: TGTGCCAGCAGCCTACGGACTAGGCCCTACGAGCAGTACTTC.

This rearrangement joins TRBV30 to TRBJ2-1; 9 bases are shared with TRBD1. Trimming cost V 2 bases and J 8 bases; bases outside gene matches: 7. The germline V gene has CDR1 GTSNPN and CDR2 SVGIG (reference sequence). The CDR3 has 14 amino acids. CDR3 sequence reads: CAWSRGQGTDEQFF. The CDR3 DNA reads TGTGCCTGGAGTAGGGGACAGGGTACGGATGAGCAGTTCTTC.

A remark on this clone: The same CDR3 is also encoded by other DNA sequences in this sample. The CDR3 loop reads CASSVDRNTEAFF. CDR3 DNA sequence: TGTGCCAGCAGCGTGGACCGGAACACTGAAGCTTTCTTT. The chain couples TRBV11-3 to TRBJ1-1; D not certain. Germline CDR1 and CDR2: SGHNT and YENEEA. The V end was cut by 5 bases, the J end by 1 base, with 8 bases between. The CDR3 is 13 residues long.

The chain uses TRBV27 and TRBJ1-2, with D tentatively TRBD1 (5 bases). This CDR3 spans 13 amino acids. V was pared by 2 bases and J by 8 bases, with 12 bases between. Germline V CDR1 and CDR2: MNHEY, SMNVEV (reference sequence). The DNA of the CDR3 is TGTGCCAGCAGTTTACGGGGGACGGGGGGCTACACCTTC. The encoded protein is CASSLRGTGGYTF.

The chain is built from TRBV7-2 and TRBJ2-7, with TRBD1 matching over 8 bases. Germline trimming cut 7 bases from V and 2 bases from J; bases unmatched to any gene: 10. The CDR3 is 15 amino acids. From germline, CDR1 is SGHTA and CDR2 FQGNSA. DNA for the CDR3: TGTGCCAGCACTTCCTCAGGGGGCCCCACCTACGAGCAGTACTTC. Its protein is CASTSSGGPTYEQYF.

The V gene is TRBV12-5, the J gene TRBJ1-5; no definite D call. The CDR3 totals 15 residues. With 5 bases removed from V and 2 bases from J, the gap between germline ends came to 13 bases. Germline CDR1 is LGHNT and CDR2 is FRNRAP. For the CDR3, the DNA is TGTGCTAGTGGTCCGGCCCCGCTTGGCAATCAGCCCCAGCATTTT. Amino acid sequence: CASGPAPLGNQPQHF.

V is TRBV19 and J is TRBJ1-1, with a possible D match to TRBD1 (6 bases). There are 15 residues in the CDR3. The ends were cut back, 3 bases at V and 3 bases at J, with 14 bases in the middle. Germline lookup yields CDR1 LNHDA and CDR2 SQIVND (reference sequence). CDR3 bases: TGTGCCAGTAGTATTTTCGGGGGGCGGGACACTGAAGCTTTCTTT. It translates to CASSIFGGRDTEAFF.

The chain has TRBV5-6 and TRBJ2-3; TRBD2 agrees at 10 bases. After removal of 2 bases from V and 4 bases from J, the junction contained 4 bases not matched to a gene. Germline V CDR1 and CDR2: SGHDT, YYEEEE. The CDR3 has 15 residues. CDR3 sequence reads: CASSLSSGRADTQYF. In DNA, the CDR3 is TGTGCCAGCAGCTTATCTAGCGGGAGAGCAGATACGCAGTATTTT.

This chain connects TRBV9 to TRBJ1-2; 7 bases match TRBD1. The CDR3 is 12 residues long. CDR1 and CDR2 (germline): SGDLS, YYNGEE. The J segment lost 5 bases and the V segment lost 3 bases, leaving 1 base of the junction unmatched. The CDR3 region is CASSAQGYGYTF. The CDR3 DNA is TGTGCCAGCAGCGCACAGGGGTATGGCTACACCTTC.

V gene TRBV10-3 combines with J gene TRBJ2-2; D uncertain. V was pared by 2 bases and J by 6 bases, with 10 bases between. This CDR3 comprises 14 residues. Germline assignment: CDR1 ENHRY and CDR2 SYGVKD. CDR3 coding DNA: TGTGCCATCAGTGAGGACATGGGCGCCGGGGAGCTGTTTTTT. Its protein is CAISEDMGAGELFF.

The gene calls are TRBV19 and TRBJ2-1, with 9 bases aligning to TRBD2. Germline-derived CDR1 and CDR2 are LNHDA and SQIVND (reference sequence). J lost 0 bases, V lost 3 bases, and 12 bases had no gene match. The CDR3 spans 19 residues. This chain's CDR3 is CASSMILLETSGSYNEQFF. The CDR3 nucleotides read TGTGCCAGTAGTATGATTCTATTGGAGACTAGCGGCTCCTACAATGAGCAGTTCTTC.

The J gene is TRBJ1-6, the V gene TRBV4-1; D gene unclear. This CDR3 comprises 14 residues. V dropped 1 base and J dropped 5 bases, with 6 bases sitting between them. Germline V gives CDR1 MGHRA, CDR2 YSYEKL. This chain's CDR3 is CASSQARNNSPLHF. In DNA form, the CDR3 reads TGCGCCAGCAGCCAAGCCCGAAATAATTCACCCCTCCACTTT.

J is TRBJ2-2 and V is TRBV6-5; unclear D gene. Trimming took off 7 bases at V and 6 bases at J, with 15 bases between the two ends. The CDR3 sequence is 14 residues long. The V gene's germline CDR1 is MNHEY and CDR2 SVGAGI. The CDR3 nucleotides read TGTGCCAGCAAGTTGATCGAAGAGGCCGGGGAGCTGTTTTTT. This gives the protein CASKLIEEAGELFF.

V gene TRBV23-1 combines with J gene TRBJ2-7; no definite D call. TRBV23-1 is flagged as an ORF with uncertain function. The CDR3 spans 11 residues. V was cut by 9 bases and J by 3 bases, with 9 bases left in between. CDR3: CARAQSYEQYF. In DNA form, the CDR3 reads TGCGCCAGGGCACAGAGCTACGAGCAGTACTTC.

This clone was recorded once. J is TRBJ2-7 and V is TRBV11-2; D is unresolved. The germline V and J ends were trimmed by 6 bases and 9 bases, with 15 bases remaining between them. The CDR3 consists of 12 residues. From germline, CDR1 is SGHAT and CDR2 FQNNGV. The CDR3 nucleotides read TGTGCCAGCAGTACAATGGGAACCGGGCAGTACTTC. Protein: CASSTMGTGQYF.